This T cell receptor beta chain was profiled in a study of T cells after yellow fever vaccination. The study's findings and limits: Though weaker, the secondary response peaked faster, on day 5 versus 15. At 95% to 98% for CD4 and roughly 87% for CD8, most primary-vaccination clones showed up again after the booster.

Notes on this clonotype: Its specificity is unknown.

This CDR3 has 13 amino acids. Germline CDR1 reads SGHRS; CDR2 reads YFSETQ. Trimming removed 4 bases at V and 5 bases at J, with 7 bases between. TCRdb re-called the 5' RACE reads through MiXCR, storing one row per CDR3 protein. The data show approximately 240,000 distinct CDR3 sequences, with approximately 3.6% seen just once and around 19% held by the top ten. The genes are TRBV5-1 and TRBJ1-6; D possibly corresponds to TRBD1 (5 bases). The input for sequencing was PBMCs, taken 15 days after the yellow fever booster vaccination. The receptor's source is a young man who received the YFV17D yellow fever vaccine. This chain's CDR3 is CASSPGHNSPLHF. CDR3 DNA: TGCGCCAGCAGCCCGGGACATAATTCACCCCTCCACTTT.